The clone carrying this T cell receptor (beta chain) was seen only a few times. The data were obtained in a study of identical twins. Deletions cut 8 bases from V and 3 bases from J, with 14 bases between. The germline gives CDR1 ENHRY, CDR2 SYGVKD. There are 15 residues in the CDR3. One entry per CDR3 protein results from TCRdb running MiXCR on the 5' RACE reads. The sample shows approximately 1.8 million distinct CDR3 sequences, under 35% of them seen only once. This sequence was found in a newborn girl in good health. Sequencing input: cord blood. The chain employs TRBV10-3 and TRBJ2-6, with a possible D match to TRBD1 (5 bases). CDR3 region: CAIAPTGRGANVLTF. In DNA form, the CDR3 reads TGTGCCATCGCCCCTACAGGCCGTGGGGCCAACGTCCTGACTTTC.